This TCR beta chain was identified during a study of T-cell reconstitution after alpha-beta-depleted transplantation in children. General study findings and limits: Counts and diversity of T cells one year after transplant came mostly from newly produced T cells.

This CDR3 contains 15 residues. CDR1 is MGHRA and CDR2 is YSYEKL in the germline V gene. V lost 4 bases, J lost 8 bases, and 11 bases stayed unmatched. Details on this clonotype: Its antigen is not identified.

Preparing the TCRbeta library involved the use of unique molecular identifiers. One entry per CDR3 protein, called by TCRdb with MiXCR from the PCR reads. There are around 960,000 distinct CDR3 sequences in the sample; 25% to 35% occur only once, and 28% lies in the top ten. This sequence originates from a boy less than two years old who had a stem cell transplant for SCID, so the T cells may come from the graft donor. The chain joins TRBV4-1 to TRBJ1-2; TRBD1 matches 9 bases. The sequences come from PBMCs, mostly from graft donor cells, collected 360 days after TCRalphabeta/CD19-depleted stem cell transplant. The CDR3 region has the DNA TGCGCCAGCAGCCGCTGGGACAGGGCTCATGGAGGCTACACCTTC. Protein: CASSRWDRAHGGYTF.